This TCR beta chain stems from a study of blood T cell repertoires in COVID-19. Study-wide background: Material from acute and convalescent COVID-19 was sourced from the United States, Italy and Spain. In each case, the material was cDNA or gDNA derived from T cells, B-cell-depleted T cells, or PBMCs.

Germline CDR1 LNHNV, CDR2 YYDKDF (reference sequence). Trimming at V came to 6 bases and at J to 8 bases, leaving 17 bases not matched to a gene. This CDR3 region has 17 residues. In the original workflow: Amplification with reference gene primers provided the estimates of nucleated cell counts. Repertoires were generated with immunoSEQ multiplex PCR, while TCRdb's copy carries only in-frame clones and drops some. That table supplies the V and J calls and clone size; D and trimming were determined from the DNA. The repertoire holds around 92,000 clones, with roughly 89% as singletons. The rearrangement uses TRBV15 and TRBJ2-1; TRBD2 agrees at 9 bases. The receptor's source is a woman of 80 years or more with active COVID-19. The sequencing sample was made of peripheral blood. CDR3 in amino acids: CATSRTGGGRGGDEQFF. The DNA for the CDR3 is TGTGCCACCAGTCGGACTGGAGGCGGGAGGGGCGGCGATGAGCAGTTCTTC.